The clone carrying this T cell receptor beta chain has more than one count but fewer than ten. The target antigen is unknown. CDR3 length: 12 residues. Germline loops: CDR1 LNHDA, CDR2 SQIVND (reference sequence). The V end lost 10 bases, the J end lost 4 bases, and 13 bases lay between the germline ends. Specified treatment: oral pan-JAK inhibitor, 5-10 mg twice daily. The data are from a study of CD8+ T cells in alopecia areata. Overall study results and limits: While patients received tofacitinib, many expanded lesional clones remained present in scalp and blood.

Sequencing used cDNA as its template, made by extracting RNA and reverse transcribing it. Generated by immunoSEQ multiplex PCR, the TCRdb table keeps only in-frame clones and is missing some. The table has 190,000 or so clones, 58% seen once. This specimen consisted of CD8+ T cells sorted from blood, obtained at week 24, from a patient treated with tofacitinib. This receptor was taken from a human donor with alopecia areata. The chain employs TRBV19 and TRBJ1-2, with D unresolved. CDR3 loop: CATSGTLYGYTF. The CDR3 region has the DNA TGTGCCACGTCGGGAACACTCTATGGCTACACCTTC.